This TCR beta chain was found in a study of cytomegalovirus exposure and HLA in healthy donors. Assay: immunoSEQ multiplex PCR; the TCRdb copy retains only in-frame clones and omits some. The sample carries 100,000 to 150,000 clones, roughly 95% recorded once. The CDR3 is 16 residues long. CDR1 is LGHNA and CDR2 is YSLEER in the germline V gene. V shed 0 bases, J shed 4 bases, and the junction held 8 bases outside the gene matches. The count of this clone is one. An approximately 130-subject validation cohort, separate from the approximately 610-subject first cohort, supplied the donors. Source material: PBMCs. The chain employs TRBV4-3 and TRBJ1-2; 7 bases map to TRBD1. The source is a young man in good health and CMV-seronegative. In DNA form, the CDR3 reads TGCGCCAGCAGCCAAGATCTGGTGACAGGGAGCTATGGCTACACCTTC. Amino acids: CASSQDLVTGSYGYTF.